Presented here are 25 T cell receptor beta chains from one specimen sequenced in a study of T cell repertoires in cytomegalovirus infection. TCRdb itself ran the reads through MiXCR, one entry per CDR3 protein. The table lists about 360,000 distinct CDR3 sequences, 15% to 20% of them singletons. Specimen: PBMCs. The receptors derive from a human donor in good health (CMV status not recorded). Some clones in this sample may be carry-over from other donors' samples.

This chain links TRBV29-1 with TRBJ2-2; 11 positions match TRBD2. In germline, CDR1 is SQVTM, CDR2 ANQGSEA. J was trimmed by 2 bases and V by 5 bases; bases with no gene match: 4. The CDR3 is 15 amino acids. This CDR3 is CSVHGTSGNTGELFF. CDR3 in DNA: TGCAGCGTTCACGGGACTAGCGGCAACACCGGGGAGCTGTTTTTT.

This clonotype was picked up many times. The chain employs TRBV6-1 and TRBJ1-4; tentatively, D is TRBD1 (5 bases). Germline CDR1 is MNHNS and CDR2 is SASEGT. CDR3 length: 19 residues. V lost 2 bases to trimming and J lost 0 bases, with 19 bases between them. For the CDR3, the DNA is TGTGCCAGCAGTGAACTGCCCAGGGAGGTTTCGGCAACTAATGAAAAACTGTTTTTT. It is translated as CASSELPREVSATNEKLFF.

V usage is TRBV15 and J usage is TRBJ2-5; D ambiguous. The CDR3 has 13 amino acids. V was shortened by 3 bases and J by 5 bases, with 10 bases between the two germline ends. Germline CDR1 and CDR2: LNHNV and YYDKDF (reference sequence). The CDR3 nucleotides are TGTGCCACCAGCAGGGGTCTGGGGGAGACCCAGTACTTC. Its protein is CATSRGLGETQYF.

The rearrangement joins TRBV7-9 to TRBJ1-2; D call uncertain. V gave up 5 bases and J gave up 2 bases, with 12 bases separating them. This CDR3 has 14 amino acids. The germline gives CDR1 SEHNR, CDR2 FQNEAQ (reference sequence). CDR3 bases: TGTGCCAGCAGCCCCAACTGGCAGAACTATGGCTACACCTTC. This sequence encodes CASSPNWQNYGYTF. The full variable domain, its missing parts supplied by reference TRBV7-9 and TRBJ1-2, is DTGVSQNPRHKITKRGQNVTFRCDPISEHNRLYWYRQTLGQGPEFLTYFQNEAQLEKSRLLSDRFSAERPKGSFSTLEIQRTEQGDSAMYLCASSPNWQNYGYTFGSGTRLTVV.

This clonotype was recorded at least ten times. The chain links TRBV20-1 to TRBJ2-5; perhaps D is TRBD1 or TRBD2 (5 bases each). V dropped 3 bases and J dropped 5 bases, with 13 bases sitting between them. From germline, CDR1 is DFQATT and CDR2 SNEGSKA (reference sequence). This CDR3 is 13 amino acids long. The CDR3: CSARGDQEETQYF. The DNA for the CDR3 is TGCAGTGCTAGGGGGGACCAGGAGGAGACCCAGTACTTC.

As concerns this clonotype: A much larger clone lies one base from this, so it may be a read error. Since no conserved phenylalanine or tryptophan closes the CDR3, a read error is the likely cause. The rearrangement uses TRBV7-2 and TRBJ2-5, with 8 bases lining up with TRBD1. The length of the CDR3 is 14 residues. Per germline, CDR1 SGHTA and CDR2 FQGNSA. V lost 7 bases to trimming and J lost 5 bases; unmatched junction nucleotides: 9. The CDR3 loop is CASTVRTGPETQYL. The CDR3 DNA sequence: TGTGCCAGCACTGTGAGGACAGGGCCGGAGACCCAGTACCTC.

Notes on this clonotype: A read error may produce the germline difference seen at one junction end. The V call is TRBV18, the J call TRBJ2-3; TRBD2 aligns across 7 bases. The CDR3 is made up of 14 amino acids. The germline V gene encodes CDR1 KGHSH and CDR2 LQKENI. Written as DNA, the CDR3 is TGTGCCAGCTCACCACGCGGGGGTAGCACAGATACGCATTTT. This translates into CASSPRGGSTDTHF.

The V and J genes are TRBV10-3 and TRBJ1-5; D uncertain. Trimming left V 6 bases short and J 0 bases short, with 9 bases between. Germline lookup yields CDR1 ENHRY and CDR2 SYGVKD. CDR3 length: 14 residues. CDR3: CAIRDYNSNQPQHF. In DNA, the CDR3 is TGTGCCATCAGGGATTATAATAGCAATCAGCCCCAGCATTTT.

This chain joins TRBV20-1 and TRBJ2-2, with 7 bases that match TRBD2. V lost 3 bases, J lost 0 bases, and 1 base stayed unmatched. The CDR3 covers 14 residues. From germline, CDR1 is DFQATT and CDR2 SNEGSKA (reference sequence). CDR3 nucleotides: TGCAGTGCTAGGGGGACTACGAACACCGGGGAGCTGTTTTTT. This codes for CSARGTTNTGELFF.

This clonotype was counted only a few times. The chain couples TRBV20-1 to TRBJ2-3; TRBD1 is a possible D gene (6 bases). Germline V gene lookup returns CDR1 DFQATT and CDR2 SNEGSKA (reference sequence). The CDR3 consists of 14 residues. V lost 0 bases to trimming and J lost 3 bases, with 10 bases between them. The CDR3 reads CSAREPGVTDTQYF. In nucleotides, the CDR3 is TGCAGTGCTAGAGAACCAGGGGTTACAGATACGCAGTATTTT.

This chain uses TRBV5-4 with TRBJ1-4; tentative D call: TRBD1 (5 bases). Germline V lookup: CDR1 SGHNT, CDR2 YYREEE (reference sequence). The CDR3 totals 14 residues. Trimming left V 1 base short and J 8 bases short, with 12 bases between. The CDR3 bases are TGTGCCAGCAGCTTGAATCAGGGAGGCGAAAAACTGTTTTTT. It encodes CASSLNQGGEKLFF.

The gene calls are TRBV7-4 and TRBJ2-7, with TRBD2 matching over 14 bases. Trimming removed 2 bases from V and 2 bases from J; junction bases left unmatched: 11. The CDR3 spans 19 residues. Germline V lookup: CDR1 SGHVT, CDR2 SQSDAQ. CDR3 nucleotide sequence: TGTGCCAGCAGCTTACTTGAGACTAGCGGGGGGGGTTCCCCCTACGAGCAGTACTTC. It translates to CASSLLETSGGGSPYEQYF.

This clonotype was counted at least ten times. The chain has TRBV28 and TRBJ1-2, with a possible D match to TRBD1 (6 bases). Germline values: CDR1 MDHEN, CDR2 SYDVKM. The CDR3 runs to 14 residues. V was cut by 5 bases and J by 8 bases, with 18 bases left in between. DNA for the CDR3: TGTGCCAGCAGTCTTCTGGGGGGCGCAGGCGGCTACACCTTC. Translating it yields CASSLLGGAGGYTF.

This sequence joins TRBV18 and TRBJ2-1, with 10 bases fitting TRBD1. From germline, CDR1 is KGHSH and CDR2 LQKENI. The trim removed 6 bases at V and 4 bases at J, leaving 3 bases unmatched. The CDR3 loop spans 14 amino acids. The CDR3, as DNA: TGTGCCAGCTCCTGGGACAGGGGTTACAATGAGCAGTTCTTC. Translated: CASSWDRGYNEQFF.

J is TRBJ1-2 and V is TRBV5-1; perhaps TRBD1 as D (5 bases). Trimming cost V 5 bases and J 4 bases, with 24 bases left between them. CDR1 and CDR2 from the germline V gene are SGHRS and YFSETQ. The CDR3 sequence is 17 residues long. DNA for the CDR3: TGCGCCAGCAGGAAGCCCGGGACCGGCCTTGTTGGCTATGGCTACACCTTC. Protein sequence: CASRKPGTGLVGYGYTF.

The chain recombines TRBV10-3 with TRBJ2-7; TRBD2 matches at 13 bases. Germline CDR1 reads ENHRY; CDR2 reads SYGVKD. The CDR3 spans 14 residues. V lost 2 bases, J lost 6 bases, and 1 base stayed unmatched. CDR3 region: CAISERTSGSEQYF. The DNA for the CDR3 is TGTGCCATCAGTGAGAGGACTAGCGGGAGCGAGCAGTACTTC.

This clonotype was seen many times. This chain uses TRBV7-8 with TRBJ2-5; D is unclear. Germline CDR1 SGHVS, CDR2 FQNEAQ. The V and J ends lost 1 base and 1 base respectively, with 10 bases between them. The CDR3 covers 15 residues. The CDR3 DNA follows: TGTGCCAGCAGCTTAGGCCAGACGATCCAAGAGACCCAGTACTTC. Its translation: CASSLGQTIQETQYF.

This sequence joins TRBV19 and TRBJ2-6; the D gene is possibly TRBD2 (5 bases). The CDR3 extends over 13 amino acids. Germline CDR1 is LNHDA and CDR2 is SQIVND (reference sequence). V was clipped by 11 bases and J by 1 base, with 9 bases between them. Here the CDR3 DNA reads TGTGCCGCCGGGGAGTCTGGGGCCAACGTCCTGACTTTC. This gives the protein CAAGESGANVLTF.

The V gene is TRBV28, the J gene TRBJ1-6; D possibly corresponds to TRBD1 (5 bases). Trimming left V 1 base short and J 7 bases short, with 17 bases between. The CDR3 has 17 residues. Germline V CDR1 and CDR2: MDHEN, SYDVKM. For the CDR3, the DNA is TGTGCCAGCAGTTTATACCGGGCAGGGCTAGCCAATTCACCCCTCCACTTT. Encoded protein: CASSLYRAGLANSPLHF.

This CDR3 is CASSPSGTAGTAASGANVLTF. The CDR3 nucleotides read TGCGCCAGCAGCCCCTCCGGGACTGCTGGCACCGCTGCTTCTGGGGCCAACGTCCTGACTTTC. The chain employs TRBV4-3 and TRBJ2-6; a possible D gene is TRBD2 (6 bases). The CDR3 contains 21 residues. Germline-derived CDR1 and CDR2 are LGHNA and YSLEER. V lost 4 bases and J 1 base, leaving 26 bases between the germline ends.

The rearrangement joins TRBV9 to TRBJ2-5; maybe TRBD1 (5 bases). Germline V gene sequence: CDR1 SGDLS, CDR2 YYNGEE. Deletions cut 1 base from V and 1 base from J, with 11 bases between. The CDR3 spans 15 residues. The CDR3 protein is CASSVTPTAQETQYF. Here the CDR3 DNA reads TGTGCCAGCAGCGTAACCCCGACAGCCCAAGAGACCCAGTACTTC.

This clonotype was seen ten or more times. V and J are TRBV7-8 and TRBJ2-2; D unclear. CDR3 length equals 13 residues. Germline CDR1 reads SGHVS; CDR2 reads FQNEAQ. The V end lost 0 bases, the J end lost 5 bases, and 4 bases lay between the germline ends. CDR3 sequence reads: CASSLAPTGELFF. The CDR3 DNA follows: TGTGCCAGCAGCTTAGCGCCGACCGGGGAGCTGTTTTTT. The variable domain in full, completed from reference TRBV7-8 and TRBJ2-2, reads GAGVSQSPRYKVAKRGQDVALRCDPISGHVSLFWYQQALGQGPEFLTYFQNEAQLDKSGLPSDRFFAERPEGSVSTLKIQRTQQEDSAVYLCASSLAPTGELFFGEGSRLTVL.

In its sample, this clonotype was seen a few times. In nucleotides, the CDR3 is TGTGCCACCCTTGGGGGGGGAGAGCAGTTCTTC. Its protein is CATLGGGEQFF. V gene TRBV19 combines with J gene TRBJ2-1; 7 bases are shared with TRBD2. CDR1 LNHDA and CDR2 SQIVND come from the germline V gene (reference sequence). V lost 10 bases and J lost 10; bases outside the gene matches: 7. This CDR3 is 11 amino acids long.

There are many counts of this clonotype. CDR3 loop: CASSTSGGNEQFF. The CDR3 DNA reads as TGTGCCAGCAGCACGAGCGGGGGCAATGAGCAGTTCTTC. The V call is TRBV7-2, the J call TRBJ2-1, with 8 bases aligning to TRBD2. CDR3 size: 13 residues. V was pared by 5 bases and J by 6 bases, with 3 bases of the junction left unmatched. Looked up from germline, CDR1 is SGHTA and CDR2 is FQGNSA.

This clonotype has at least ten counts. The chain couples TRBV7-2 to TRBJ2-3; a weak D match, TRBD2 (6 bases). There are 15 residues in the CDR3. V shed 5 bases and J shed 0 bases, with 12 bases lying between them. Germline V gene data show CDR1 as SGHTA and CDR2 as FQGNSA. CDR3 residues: CASSLSGTSTDTQYF. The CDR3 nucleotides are TGTGCCAGCAGCCTTAGCGGAACTAGCACAGATACGCAGTATTTT.